This is a list of T cell receptor beta chains from one sample in a study of breast tumors, draining lymph nodes, adjacent tissues. TCRdb re-called the multiplex PCR reads with MiXCR, one entry per CDR3 protein. The data contain some 200,000 distinct CDR3 sequences, 25% to 40% of them seen just once; the ten biggest clones take up over 4%. The sequenced sample consisted of axillary lymph node tissue. The receptors stem from a female donor with breast cancer. Some clones in this sample may be carry-over from other donors' samples. Both conserved end residues are part of each CDR3. The D gene is left open where the match is weak. Rows may omit the clone size; those that give it use once, few, many or a size class.

TRBV9	-	TRBJ2-3	16	TRBD2	CASSVDGRGGTDTQYF	TGTGCCAGCAGCGTAGACGGTCGGGGGGGGACAGATACGCAGTATTTT
TRBV7-3	many	TRBJ2-5	15	-	CASSLGGGRGETQHF	TGTGCCAGCAGCTTAGGAGGGGGCAGGGGGGAGACCCAGCACTTC
TRBV10-3	many	TRBJ1-3	14	-	CATDETGVGNTIYF	TGTGCGACTGATGAGACAGGTGTTGGAAACACCATATATTTT
TRBV30	few	TRBJ2-5	13	-	CAWSGGPQETQYF	TGTGCCTGGAGTGGGGGACCCCAAGAGACCCAGTACTTC
TRBV6-5	many	TRBJ2-5	18	-	CASSRIHRATDVQETQYF	TGTGCCAGCAGTCGGATCCACAGGGCTACGGACGTACAAGAGACCCAGTACTTC
TRBV20-1	-	TRBJ2-2	12	-	CSARNNLGELFF	TGCAGTGCTAGAAACAACCTGGGGGAGCTGTTTTTT
TRBV20-1	-	TRBJ1-5	11	-	CSASSGQPQHF	TGCAGTGCTAGTTCGGGACAGCCCCAGCATTTT
TRBV2	few	TRBJ2-1	14	-	CASRLASSYNEQFF	TGTGCCAGTCGCCTAGCGAGCTCCTACAATGAGCAGTTCTTC
TRBV29-1	many	TRBJ2-1	16	TRBD1	CSVGLLPGQGSREQFF	TGCAGCGTTGGGTTGTTACCGGGACAGGGCTCTCGGGAGCAGTTCTTC
TRBV29-1	many	TRBJ1-4	13	-	CSVGGAGEEKLFF	TGCAGCGTGGGTGGGGCAGGGGAAGAAAAACTGTTTTTT
TRBV6-6	-	TRBJ2-3	15	TRBD1	CASSRQGAIGDTQYF	TGTGCCAGCAGTAGACAGGGGGCGATAGGAGATACGCAGTATTTT
TRBV6-6	-	TRBJ2-6	16	-	CASSLAQGTGANVLTF	TGTGCCAGCAGTCTCGCCCAGGGTACTGGGGCCAACGTCCTGACTTTC
TRBV7-2	many	TRBJ1-5	15	-	CASSPGVYSNQPQHF	TGTGCCAGCAGCCCCGGGGTTTATAGCAATCAGCCCCAGCATTTT
TRBV5-1	many	TRBJ2-1	11	-	CASSWDNEQFF	TGCGCCAGCAGCTGGGACAATGAGCAGTTCTTC
TRBV12-3/TRBV12-4	few	TRBJ1-1	14	-	CASSYLQVGTEAFF	TGTGCCAGCAGTTACCTACAGGTTGGTACTGAAGCTTTCTTT
TRBV20-1	-	TRBJ2-7	13	TRBD1	CSVPDRWTYAQYF	TGCAGTGTCCCGGACAGGTGGACCTACGCGCAGTACTTC
TRBV30	many	TRBJ1-5	14	-	CAWSVRGGSQPQHF	TGTGCCTGGAGTGTGAGGGGGGGGAGTCAGCCCCAGCATTTT
TRBV20-1	many	TRBJ2-7	15	TRBD2	CSARDSGTSYYEQYF	TGCAGTGCTAGAGATTCGGGGACTAGTTACTACGAGCAGTACTTC
TRBV20-1	many	TRBJ2-2	16	-	CSARDLGSRDTGELFF	TGCAGTGCTAGAGATCTAGGGAGTCGTGACACCGGGGAGCTGTTTTTT
TRBV6-4	many	TRBJ2-3	12	-	CASSGTGHTQYF	TGTGCCAGCAGTGGTACGGGGCACACGCAGTATTTT
TRBV5-4	many	TRBJ1-5	13	-	CASSSNLNQPQHF	TGTGCCAGCAGCTCAAATCTCAATCAGCCCCAGCATTTT
TRBV12-3/TRBV12-4	-	TRBJ1-2	13	-	CASSGYRVDGYTF	TGTGCCAGCAGTGGGTACAGGGTGGACGGCTACACCTTC
TRBV5-6	many	TRBJ2-5	16	TRBD1	CASSLVVTGGQETQYF	TGTGCCAGCAGCTTGGTTGTGACAGGGGGTCAAGAGACCCAGTACTTC
TRBV7-2	many	TRBJ2-7	12	-	CASSAFRDEQYF	TGTGCCAGCAGCGCTTTCAGGGACGAGCAGTACTTC
TRBV7-3	-	TRBJ2-1	14	-	CASGSGGGSNEQFF	TGTGCCAGCGGGTCAGGGGGGGGATCCAATGAGCAGTTCTTC
TRBV9	-	TRBJ1-6	15	-	CASSVDAGLNSPPRF	TGTGCCAGCAGCGTAGATGCTGGGCTTAATTCACCCCCCCGCTTT
TRBV20-1	many	TRBJ2-7	19	TRBD2	CSARDLLRGSGSGTYEQYF	TGCAGTGCTAGAGATCTTCTTCGGGGTAGCGGGAGTGGAACCTACGAGCAGTACTTC
TRBV3-1	few	TRBJ1-2	13	-	CASSRGYEGGYTF	TGTGCCAGCAGCCGGGGATATGAGGGCGGCTACACCTTC
TRBV7-2	-	TRBJ1-1	13	-	CASSRGHNTEAFF	TGTGCCAGCAGCCGGGGACACAACACTGAAGCTTTCTTT
TRBV12-3/TRBV12-4	many	TRBJ2-1	13	-	CASSHSSGYEQFF	TGTGCCAGCAGTCATTCCTCGGGGTATGAGCAGTTCTTC
TRBV2	-	TRBJ2-3	14	-	CASSPRVHTDTQYF	TGTGCCAGCAGTCCCCGGGTCCACACAGATACGCAGTATTTT